This TCR beta chain is from a study of technical replicates of blood from four donors (dated by TCRdb to the late 2010s). Concerning this clone itself: It has no known antigen specificity. No base quality information exists; no much larger clone differs at one position.

Library creation used the immunoSEQ multiplex PCR assay. The source is immuneACCESS, and TCRdb retained only in-frame sequences with V and J called. Part of the clones is not carried over; for the studies checked, unresolved V genes explain less than half of this, and the remainder is unexplained. The sample table records 70,000 to 95,000 clones; around 92% of these occur just once. Jointly, the top ten make up about 0.35% of the sample. The cysteine opens and the phenylalanine closes a CDR3 of 16 amino acids. Kept here is only the CDR3 DNA, which spans 48 bases and is read in frame from base 1. The germline V gene provides CDR1 LGHNA and CDR2 YNFKEQ. Compared with germline, V lacks 4 bases and J lacks 2 bases; bases without a gene match: 6.

The clonotype was recovered from a human donor in good health. Some clones in this sample may be carry-over from other donors' samples. The rearrangement joined TRBV4-2 to TRBJ2-7; the central 12 bases match TRBD2. The sample was T cells isolated from PBMCs. At the DNA level, the sequence is TGTGCCAGCAGCCGACTAGCGGGAGATGGGGCCTACGAGCAGTACTTC. It codes for CASSRLAGDGAYEQYF.